This T cell receptor (beta chain) was found in a study of T cells in Graves' hyperthyroidism and ophthalmopathy. There were TCR beta CDR3 regions amplified from RNA transcripts. The HTBI primer set served for first-round RT-PCR of the TCR CDR3. One entry per CDR3 protein results from TCRdb running MiXCR on the multiplex PCR reads. The table shows fewer than 350,000 distinct CDR3 sequences, with approximately 15% occurring only once. This clonotype was recorded at least ten times. Germline V gives CDR1 MDHEN, CDR2 SYDVKM. J was trimmed by 8 bases and V by 5 bases; bases with no gene match: 11. CDR3 size: 14 residues.

Material for sequencing was blood. The TCR comes from a woman in her 40s with Graves' hyperthyroidism. The chain couples TRBV28 to TRBJ1-1, with TRBD1 matching over 7 bases. The DNA for the CDR3 is TGTGCCAGCAGTCCGATACTTGGGACAGTAGAAGCTTTCTTT. Protein sequence: CASSPILGTVEAFF.